These 23 T cell receptor beta chains came from one sample sequenced in a study of blood T cell repertoires in COVID-19. Assay used: immunoSEQ multiplex PCR; TCRdb lists only in-frame clones, some missing. The sample has approximately 230,000 clones; around nine tenths are singletons. Sequencing used PBMCs or T cells enriched from blood (not recorded which). These receptors originate from a woman aged 18-30 years who had recovered from COVID-19.

The V and J genes are TRBV11-3 and TRBJ2-1, with D tentatively TRBD2 (6 bases). This CDR3 is 17 amino acids long. Per the germline V gene, CDR1 is SGHNT and CDR2 is YENEEA. V was clipped by 4 bases and J by 8 bases, with 24 bases between them. CDR3 residues: CASSSQTGTHTFHEQFF. The CDR3 bases are TGTGCCAGCAGCTCACAAACCGGGACTCACACTTTCCATGAGCAGTTCTTC.

The V and J genes are TRBV5-5 and TRBJ1-6, with a weak D call TRBD1 (5 bases). V lost 4 bases and J 8 bases, leaving 16 bases between the germline ends. The CDR3 extends over 15 amino acids. Germline CDR1 SGHKS, CDR2 YYEKEE (reference sequence). The CDR3 DNA follows: TGTGCCAGCAGCCGAGCGGGGACGCCCTATTCACCCCTCCACTTT. Protein product: CASSRAGTPYSPLHF. Looking up the rest from reference TRBV5-5 and TRBJ1-6 gives the full variable domain: DAGVTQSPTHLIKTRGQQVTLRCSPISGHKSVSWYQQVLGQGPQFIFQYYEKEERGRGNFPDRFSARQFPNYSSELNVNALLLGDSALYLCASSRAGTPYSPLHFGNGTRLTVT.

The chain links TRBV14 to TRBJ2-7, with 9 positions matching TRBD1. J gave up 2 bases and V 3 bases, and 5 bases lay outside the gene matches. The germline V gene has CDR1 SGHDN and CDR2 FVKESK. The CDR3 contains 15 residues. This CDR3 reads CASSHRQGVTYEQYF. For the CDR3, the DNA is TGTGCCAGCAGCCACAGACAGGGGGTGACCTACGAGCAGTACTTC. Full variable domain (remainder filled in from reference TRBV14 and TRBJ2-7): EAGVTQFPSHSVIEKGQTVTLRCDPISGHDNLYWYRRVMGKEIKFLLHFVKESKQDESGMPNNRFLAERTGGTYSTLKVQPAELEDSGVYFCASSHRQGVTYEQYFGPGTRLTVT.

This clone came up once. The chain recombines TRBV27 with TRBJ2-7; TRBD2 matches 7 bases. CDR3 length: 13 residues. The V and J ends lost 4 bases and 7 bases, in that order; junction bases with no gene match: 7. CDR1 is MNHEY, CDR2 SMNVEV, per germline (reference sequence). CDR3: CASSSRLATEQYF. In DNA, the CDR3 is TGTGCCAGCAGTTCTCGACTAGCTACAGAGCAGTACTTC.

The genes are TRBV28 and TRBJ1-1, with TRBD1 as a possible D gene (6 bases). Germline V CDR1 and CDR2: MDHEN, SYDVKM. The CDR3 has 14 residues. With 8 bases removed from V and 6 bases from J, the gap between germline ends came to 19 bases. The CDR3 loop is CASYLQGFNSEAFF. CDR3 sequence (DNA): TGTGCCAGCTACTTACAGGGATTTAATTCTGAAGCTTTCTTT.

V is TRBV3-1 (or the pseudogene TRBV3-2) and J is TRBJ1-1, with D perhaps TRBD1 (6 bases). The germline V and J ends were trimmed by 2 bases and 5 bases, with 27 bases remaining between them. Germline CDR1 LGHDT, CDR2 YNNKEL (reference sequence). The CDR3 consists of 19 residues. In nucleotides, the CDR3 is TGTGCCAGCAGCCAATCCCCACTAGGGGGACGGCCCTGGAGAACTGAAGCTTTCTTT. It is translated as CASSQSPLGGRPWRTEAFF.

The rearrangement links TRBV5-6 to TRBJ1-5; D is possibly TRBD1 (5 bases). The CDR3 covers 19 residues. From germline, CDR1 is SGHDT and CDR2 YYEEEE. Trimming took off 3 bases at V and 0 bases at J, with 22 bases between the two ends. The CDR3: CASSSAGGTADDSNQPQHF. The CDR3 bases are TGTGCCAGCAGCTCCGCCGGGGGGACGGCCGACGATAGCAATCAGCCCCAGCATTTT. Filled out from reference TRBV5-6 and TRBJ1-5, the complete variable domain reads DAGVTQSPTHLIKTRGQQVTLRCSPKSGHDTVSWYQQALGQGPQFIFQYYEEEERQRGNFPDRFSGHQFPNYSSELNVNALLLGDSALYLCASSSAGGTADDSNQPQHFGDGTRLSIL.

The chain is built from TRBV27 and TRBJ2-1; TRBD2 aligns across 7 bases. Unmatched junction bases numbered 12, after V lost 8 bases and J lost 2 bases. Germline CDR1 reads MNHEY; CDR2 reads SMNVEV (reference sequence). The CDR3 loop spans 16 amino acids. The DNA for the CDR3 is TGTGCCAGCCGGGGGGATAGGGAAGGCCCCTACAATGAGCAGTTCTTC. This gives the protein CASRGDREGPYNEQFF.

The CDR3 protein is CASSPSPEAGYTF. The CDR3 coding sequence is TGCGCCAGCAGCCCATCCCCGGAGGCTGGCTACACCTTC. The J gene is TRBJ1-2, the V gene TRBV5-1; D not certain. This CDR3 spans 13 amino acids. Germline CDR1 reads SGHRS; CDR2 reads YFSETQ. V was pared by 4 bases and J by 7 bases, with 14 bases between.

In its sample, this clone was seen a few times. CDR3 DNA: TGTGCCAGCAGGAGGAACACTGAAGCTTTCTTT. Protein product: CASRRNTEAFF. The chain couples TRBV27 to TRBJ1-1; unclear D gene. This CDR3 contains 11 residues. The germline CDR1 and CDR2 sequences are MNHEY and SMNVEV (reference sequence). V was trimmed by 6 bases and J by 1 base, leaving 3 bases between them.

The V call is TRBV24-1, the J call TRBJ2-1; D gene uncertain. V dropped 6 bases and J dropped 0 bases, with 11 bases sitting between them. Germline CDR1 and CDR2: KGHDR and SFDVKD. The CDR3 consists of 15 residues. CDR3 amino acids: CATSKTLSSYNEQFF. The CDR3 DNA sequence: TGTGCCACCAGTAAGACTCTGAGCTCCTACAATGAGCAGTTCTTC.

This chain uses TRBV10-3 with TRBJ1-5, with D perhaps matching TRBD1 (5 bases). Germline-derived CDR1 and CDR2 are ENHRY and SYGVKD. The V end lost 2 bases, the J end lost 5 bases, and 10 bases lay between the germline ends. The CDR3 extends over 14 amino acids. CDR3 residues: CAISEGQIDQPQHF. The CDR3 region has the DNA TGTGCCATCAGTGAGGGACAAATCGATCAGCCCCAGCATTTT.

The chain uses TRBV27 and TRBJ2-7; TRBD1 aligns across 8 bases. Germline V gene data show CDR1 as MNHEY and CDR2 as SMNVEV (reference sequence). The CDR3 length is 14 residues. V lost 6 bases to trimming and J lost 6 bases; unmatched junction nucleotides: 10. CDR3 coding DNA: TGTGCCAGCAGCATAGTCCAGGGGGCGTCCGAGCAGTACTTC. Translating it yields CASSIVQGASEQYF.

The V and J genes are TRBV2 and TRBJ2-7; a weak D match, TRBD1 (6 bases). The V gene lost 6 bases and the J gene lost 2 bases, with 11 bases spanning the gap. The CDR3 is made up of 13 amino acids. In germline, CDR1 is SNHLY, CDR2 FYNNEI. This chain's CDR3 is CASSITGTYEQYF. CDR3 DNA sequence: TGTGCCAGCAGCATAACAGGGACCTACGAGCAGTACTTC.

CDR3 DNA: TGTGCCAGCAGCCCAACTAGCGGGGTATACGAGCAGTACTTC. Translation: CASSPTSGVYEQYF. The V and J genes are TRBV7-9 and TRBJ2-7; 10 positions match TRBD2. This CDR3 has 14 residues. CDR1 SEHNR and CDR2 FQNEAQ come from the germline V gene (reference sequence). After removal of 5 bases from V and 4 bases from J, the junction contained 5 bases not matched to a gene.

CDR3 sequence (DNA): TGTGCCAGCAGTGACTCCTGGAGCACTGAAGCTTTCTTT. Translated: CASSDSWSTEAFF. This rearrangement joins TRBV6-4 to TRBJ1-1; no clear D gene. The CDR3 covers 13 residues. V lost 0 bases to trimming and J lost 4 bases, with 6 bases between them. CDR1 and CDR2 (germline): MRHNA, SNTAGT.

The chain recombines TRBV2 with TRBJ2-7, with no clear D. V was trimmed by 4 bases and J by 3 bases, leaving 7 bases between them. The germline V gene encodes CDR1 SNHLY and CDR2 FYNNEI. This CDR3 contains 12 residues. The CDR3 region is CASSVSIYEQYF. For the CDR3, the DNA is TGTGCCAGCAGTGTCAGTATCTACGAGCAGTACTTC.

Concerning this clone: At the DNA level, this CDR3 is encoded by other sequences in the same sample as well. The J gene is TRBJ1-2, the V gene TRBV24-1, with D unresolved. Per the germline V gene, CDR1 is KGHDR and CDR2 is SFDVKD. V lost 4 bases to trimming and J lost 0 bases, with 8 bases between them. CDR3 length: 14 residues. CDR3 loop: CATSDPTTNYGYTF. Written as DNA, the CDR3 is TGTGCCACCAGTGACCCGACAACTAACTATGGCTACACCTTC.

The chain links TRBV5-1 to TRBJ2-1; no reliable D call. CDR3 length: 16 residues. V was trimmed by 6 bases and J by 1 base, leaving 17 bases between them. Germline lookup yields CDR1 SGHRS and CDR2 YFSETQ. CDR3 sequence reads: CASNQIGSRSYNEQFF. CDR3 DNA: TGCGCCAGCAACCAAATCGGGTCCCGGTCCTACAATGAGCAGTTCTTC.

The chain joins TRBV7-3 to TRBJ2-1; 9 bases are a match to TRBD2. Germline CDR1 and CDR2: SGHTA and FQGTGA. There are 16 residues in the CDR3. Trimming at V came to 5 bases and at J to 1 base, leaving 6 bases not matched to a gene. The CDR3 protein is CASSPTSGQSYNEQFF. CDR3 nucleotide sequence: TGTGCCAGCAGCCCGACTAGCGGCCAATCCTACAATGAGCAGTTCTTC.

CDR3 bases: TGTGCCAGCAGCCAGCCGGACAGGCCCGCCGATGGCTACACCTTC. This gives the protein CASSQPDRPADGYTF. The V call is TRBV4-2, the J call TRBJ1-2, with 7 bases identical to TRBD1. V shed 3 bases and J 6 bases; nucleotides not matched to a gene: 10. Germline assignment: CDR1 LGHNA and CDR2 YNFKEQ. The CDR3 has 15 residues.

The rearrangement joins TRBV19 to TRBJ1-2, with TRBD1 matching over 8 bases. Germline assignment: CDR1 LNHDA and CDR2 SQIVND (reference sequence). The CDR3 is 17 amino acids. J lost 7 bases, V lost 0 bases, and 13 bases had no gene match. The CDR3 bases are TGTGCCAGTAGTATAGAGCCGGGACAGGAGGGACTCCGTGGCTACACCTTC. The encoded protein is CASSIEPGQEGLRGYTF.

This sequence joins TRBV19 and TRBJ1-1, with D unclear. CDR3 length: 12 residues. Germline V gene sequence: CDR1 LNHDA, CDR2 SQIVND (reference sequence). Deletions cut 3 bases from V and 5 bases from J, with 7 bases between. The CDR3: CASSMRETEAFF. CDR3 sequence (DNA): TGTGCCAGTAGTATGCGAGAAACTGAAGCTTTCTTT.